This TCR beta chain originates from a study of blood T cell repertoires in COVID-19. The CDR3 covers 16 residues. Between the trimmed V and J ends, which lost 0 bases and 0 bases, there was a span of 11 bases. From germline, CDR1 is SGHDT and CDR2 YYEEEE. The data were produced by immunoSEQ multiplex PCR, yet TCRdb's version contains in-frame clones alone and is incomplete. The table has 300,000 to 350,000 clones, roughly 86% seen once. Participants' reported clinical history set cohort assignment. Sequencing was performed on PBMCs or T cells enriched from blood (not recorded which). This rearrangement joins TRBV5-6 to TRBJ2-3; tentative D call: TRBD2 (5 bases). This receptor was obtained from a woman aged 30 to 39 who had been exposed to COVID-19. The CDR3 loop reads CASSLGVEASTDTQYF. The DNA for the CDR3 is TGTGCCAGCAGCTTGGGAGTGGAGGCTAGCACAGATACGCAGTATTTT.